This passage covers 22 T cell receptor beta chains from one sample sequenced in a study of post-analysis software for immune sequencing data. These receptors have no known antigen. Unique molecular identifiers were carried by the TCR beta cDNA libraries. MiXCR, run by TCRdb on the PCR reads, gives a single entry per CDR3 protein. The sample carries roughly 800,000 distinct CDR3 sequences, roughly 50% recorded once. Notes on the study in general: TRBV5-6, TRBV5-1 and TRBV20-1 were among four or five TRBV segments more frequent in patients than controls.

Sequencing was done on a sample of blood. These receptors were collected from a girl between 5 and 17 years old with multiple sclerosis.

V and J are TRBV6-1 and TRBJ1-5; D gene ambiguous. In germline, CDR1 is MNHNS, CDR2 SASEGT. V lost 8 bases and J 0 bases, leaving 11 bases between the germline ends. CDR3 length equals 14 residues. The CDR3 reads CASSPDFSNQPQHF. DNA of the CDR3: TGTGCCAGCTCTCCGGATTTTAGCAATCAGCCCCAGCATTTT.

This rearrangement joins TRBV6-6 to TRBJ2-1; weak D call: TRBD2 (7 bases). The V end was cut by 9 bases, the J end by 4 bases, with 16 bases between. The CDR3 consists of 14 residues. Germline V CDR1 and CDR2: MNHNY, SVGAGI (reference sequence). CDR3 bases: TGTGCCAGTGCGGGGGCAGGGCCTTACAATGAGCAGTTCTTC. Its protein is CASAGAGPYNEQFF.

In its sample, this clonotype was seen a few times. CDR3: CATSRDYRSYEQYF. The CDR3 DNA reads as TGTGCCACCAGCAGAGATTATAGGTCCTACGAGCAGTACTTC. The chain is built from TRBV15 and TRBJ2-7; D is unclear. This CDR3 is built from 14 residues. With 0 bases removed from V and 1 base from J, the gap between germline ends came to 7 bases. In germline, CDR1 is LNHNV, CDR2 YYDKDF (reference sequence).

The chain recombines TRBV20-1 with TRBJ2-1; 7 nucleotides agree with TRBD2. J gave up 4 bases and V 0 bases, and 12 bases lay outside the gene matches. Germline V gene data show CDR1 as DFQATT and CDR2 as SNEGSKA (reference sequence). CDR3 length: 17 amino acids. The CDR3 reads CSARDDKTSATYNEQFF. CDR3 in DNA: TGCAGTGCTAGAGACGATAAAACTAGCGCAACTTACAATGAGCAGTTCTTC.

A word on this clonotype: Mismatch with germline at one junction end may stem from a read error. The chain is built from TRBV6-1 and TRBJ2-6; 7 positions match TRBD1. Germline values: CDR1 MNHNS, CDR2 SASEGT. This CDR3 has 18 residues. CDR3 loop: CASSQRTGPGAGANVRTF. As DNA, the CDR3 is TGTGCCAGCAGTCAACGGACAGGACCAGGGGCTGGGGCCAACGTCCGGACTTTC.

The V gene is TRBV10-3, the J gene TRBJ2-3; either TRBD1 or TRBD2 may fit D (5 bases each). There are 14 residues in the CDR3. Germline CDR1 is ENHRY and CDR2 is SYGVKD. Trimming took 4 bases from V and 0 from J, leaving 8 bases between them. CDR3 in amino acids: CAISGWDSTDTQYF. CDR3 DNA sequence: TGTGCCATCAGTGGTTGGGACAGCACAGATACGCAGTATTTT.

This clonotype has only a few counts. The rearrangement links TRBV4-1 to TRBJ2-7, with a possible D match to TRBD2 (5 bases). Germline V gives CDR1 MGHRA, CDR2 YSYEKL. The CDR3 contains 12 residues. Trimming cost V 0 bases and J 6 bases, with 6 bases left between them. CDR3 bases: TGCGCCAGCAGCCAAGAAGGAGGCGAGCAGTACTTC. Translation gives CASSQEGGEQYF.

The chain is built from TRBV5-1 and TRBJ1-5; a possible D gene is TRBD1 (5 bases). V lost 4 bases to trimming and J lost 5 bases, with 16 bases between them. This CDR3 is built from 15 residues. Germline V gene sequence: CDR1 SGHRS, CDR2 YFSETQ. CDR3 nucleotides: TGCGCCAGCAGCGTGACCGGGACGCCGGATCAGCCCCAGCATTTT. It is translated as CASSVTGTPDQPQHF. Complete variable domain (other parts from reference TRBV5-1 and TRBJ1-5): KAGVTQTPRYLIKTRGQQVTLSCSPISGHRSVSWYQQTPGQGLQFLFEYFSETQRNKGNFPGRFSGRQFSNSRSEMNVSTLELGDSALYLCASSVTGTPDQPQHFGDGTRLSIL.

The chain recombines TRBV7-8 with TRBJ2-3; D not resolved. The V and J ends lost 5 bases and 2 bases respectively, with 11 bases between them. The CDR3 is 14 amino acids. Germline CDR1 reads SGHVS; CDR2 reads FQNEAQ. CDR3 sequence reads: CASSRWVDTDTQYF. The CDR3 DNA follows: TGTGCCAGCAGCCGATGGGTGGACACAGATACGCAGTATTTT.

The chain links TRBV12-3 or TRBV12-4 to TRBJ2-1, with 13 bases identical to TRBD2. This CDR3 has 15 amino acids. The trim removed 4 bases at V and 8 bases at J, leaving 5 bases unmatched. The DNA of the CDR3 is TGTGCCAGCAGTTCCGGGACTAGCGGGACCGATGAGCAGTTCTTC. Residues: CASSSGTSGTDEQFF.

V gene TRBV7-2 combines with J gene TRBJ2-7; D might be TRBD2 (5 bases). Germline-derived CDR1 and CDR2 are SGHTA and FQGNSA. The CDR3 contains 12 residues. V was clipped by 5 bases and J by 9 bases, with 14 bases between them. CDR3 residues: CASSHFGGRQYF. The CDR3 region has the DNA TGTGCCAGCAGCCACTTCGGTGGGAGGCAGTACTTC.

The chain links TRBV7-9 to TRBJ2-1; 11 bases line up with TRBD1. The CDR3 covers 15 residues. Germline CDR1 is SEHNR and CDR2 is FQNEAQ (reference sequence). Trimming at V came to 1 base and at J to 11 bases, leaving 7 bases not matched to a gene. CDR3 DNA sequence: TGTGCCAGCAGCTTAGTGGACAGGGGGCCATATAAGCAGTTCTTC. Translated: CASSLVDRGPYKQFF.

This clonotype has only a few counts. The chain links TRBV25-1 to TRBJ2-3, with 8 bases identical to TRBD1. Trimming at V came to 8 bases and at J to 2 bases, leaving 9 bases not matched to a gene. CDR3 length equals 15 residues. Germline V lookup: CDR1 MGHDK, CDR2 SYGVNS. The CDR3 reads CASGTGTGTTDTQYF. DNA of the CDR3: TGTGCCAGCGGAACCGGGACAGGCACCACAGATACGCAGTATTTT.

The J gene is TRBJ1-2, the V gene TRBV11-2; 10 nucleotides match TRBD1. There are 15 residues in the CDR3. The germline V gene encodes CDR1 SGHAT and CDR2 FQNNGV. The junction had 6 bases not matched to a gene; V was cut back by 5 bases and J by 3 bases. The CDR3 bases are TGTGCCAGCAGCGCCCGGGACAGGGGAGACTATGGCTACACCTTC. Amino acid sequence: CASSARDRGDYGYTF.

This clonotype occurred once. V is TRBV18 and J is TRBJ2-7; D possibly corresponds to TRBD2 (6 bases). The closer fit of TRBJ2-5 to the DNA end suggests the J call may be wrong. CDR3 length: 14 amino acids. Germline loops: CDR1 KGHSH, CDR2 LQKENI. The CDR3 reads CASSGRGAMETQYF. The CDR3 DNA reads as TGTGCCAGCTCCGGACGCGGGGCGATGGAGACCCAGTACTTC.

V is TRBV29-1 and J is TRBJ1-2; D uncertain. Trimming removed 7 bases from V and 7 bases from J, with 16 bases in between. Germline V gives CDR1 SQVTM, CDR2 ANQGSEA. The CDR3 sequence is 12 residues long. The CDR3 is CSGFPTEVGYTF. CDR3 bases: TGCAGCGGATTCCCTACGGAGGTTGGCTACACCTTC.

This clonotype turned up a few times. The chain recombines TRBV7-2 with TRBJ2-7; 10 bases map to TRBD2. The CDR3 loop spans 16 amino acids. The V gene's germline CDR1 is SGHTA and CDR2 FQGNSA. Unmatched junction bases numbered 8, after V lost 1 base and J lost 5 bases. The CDR3 DNA sequence: TGTGCCAGCAGCTTAGTGGCGGTAGCGGGAGGTAACGAGCAGTACTTC. Protein product: CASSLVAVAGGNEQYF.

In its sample, this clonotype was seen a few times. The chain combines TRBV4-1 with TRBJ2-1, with TRBD2 as a possible D gene (6 bases). The germline V gene encodes CDR1 MGHRA and CDR2 YSYEKL. The CDR3 extends over 17 amino acids. The V and J ends lost 0 bases and 5 bases respectively, with 17 bases between them. CDR3 amino acids: CASSQELSHGLNNEQFF. The DNA of the CDR3 is TGCGCCAGCAGCCAAGAGTTGTCACACGGACTAAACAATGAGCAGTTCTTC.

This clonotype was seen more than once but under ten times. The chain is built from TRBV20-1 and TRBJ1-2; D may be TRBD1 (6 bases). The CDR3 covers 16 residues. Germline V CDR1 and CDR2: DFQATT, SNEGSKA (reference sequence). Trimming cost V 6 bases and J 4 bases, with 24 bases left between them. This chain's CDR3 is CSAAESQGSGGYGYTF. CDR3 sequence (DNA): TGCAGTGCGGCGGAATCGCAGGGGTCTGGTGGCTATGGCTACACCTTC.

The rearrangement links TRBV6-1 to TRBJ2-1; D might be TRBD1 (6 bases). CDR1 and CDR2 (germline): MNHNS, SASEGT. The CDR3 length is 16 residues. Trimming took off 3 bases at V and 6 bases at J, with 18 bases between the two ends. The CDR3 loop reads CASSDPDFEDSNEQFF. In DNA form, the CDR3 reads TGTGCCAGCAGTGACCCAGATTTTGAGGACAGCAATGAGCAGTTCTTC.

The chain employs TRBV11-2 and TRBJ2-1, with D perhaps being TRBD1 or TRBD2 (6 bases each). The V gene lost 5 bases and the J gene lost 4 bases, with 18 bases spanning the gap. The CDR3 is 16 amino acids. Per the germline V gene, CDR1 is SGHAT and CDR2 is FQNNGV. CDR3 sequence reads: CASSQRGDLNYNEQFF. The CDR3 region has the DNA TGTGCCAGCAGCCAGAGGGGGGACCTGAATTACAATGAGCAGTTCTTC.

The chain has TRBV18 and TRBJ2-4, with TRBD2 matching over 9 bases. Gene TRBJ2-7 matches the end of the DNA better, so the J call may be wrong. The CDR3 length is 19 residues. CDR1 and CDR2 (germline): KGHSH, LQKENI. The CDR3 sequence: CASSPLPFGLAGRLHEQYF. CDR3 DNA: TGTGCCAGCTCACCACTCCCATTCGGCCTAGCGGGGAGATTACACGAGCAGTACTTC.